The clone carrying this TCR beta chain was counted once. Its antigen is as yet unknown. This CDR3 contains 17 residues. With 3 bases clipped from V and 1 base from J, the junction kept 7 bases outside the gene matches. The germline gives CDR1 SGHAT, CDR2 FQNNGV. This sample stems from a study of T cells after yellow fever vaccination. TCRdb called the 5' RACE reads again in MiXCR, with one record for every CDR3 protein. The repertoire includes about 630,000 distinct CDR3 sequences, 9% to 15% of them detected once, and 14% to 15% sits in the top ten. Study conclusions and caveats: The CD4 and CD8 compartments had a small share of their clonotypes in common. The secondary response was weaker, and its peak arrived faster, on day 5 versus 15. Most primary-vaccination clones recurred post-booster (about 96% CD4, about 90% CD8).

V is TRBV11-2 and J is TRBJ2-3, with 10 bases identical to TRBD2. The specimen was PBMCs, collected on the day of the yellow fever booster vaccination. This TCR derives from a man aged 25 to 40 who received the YFV17D yellow fever vaccine. CDR3: CASSLDGLAARTDTQYF. The CDR3 DNA reads TGTGCCAGCAGCTTGGATGGACTAGCGGCCCGCACAGATACGCAGTATTTT. Looking up the rest from reference TRBV11-2 and TRBJ2-3 gives the full variable domain: EAGVAQSPRYKIIEKRQSVAFWCNPISGHATLYWYQQILGQGPKLLIQFQNNGVVDDSQLPKDRFSAERLKGVDSTLKIQPAKLEDSAVYLCASSLDGLAARTDTQYFGPGTRLTVL.